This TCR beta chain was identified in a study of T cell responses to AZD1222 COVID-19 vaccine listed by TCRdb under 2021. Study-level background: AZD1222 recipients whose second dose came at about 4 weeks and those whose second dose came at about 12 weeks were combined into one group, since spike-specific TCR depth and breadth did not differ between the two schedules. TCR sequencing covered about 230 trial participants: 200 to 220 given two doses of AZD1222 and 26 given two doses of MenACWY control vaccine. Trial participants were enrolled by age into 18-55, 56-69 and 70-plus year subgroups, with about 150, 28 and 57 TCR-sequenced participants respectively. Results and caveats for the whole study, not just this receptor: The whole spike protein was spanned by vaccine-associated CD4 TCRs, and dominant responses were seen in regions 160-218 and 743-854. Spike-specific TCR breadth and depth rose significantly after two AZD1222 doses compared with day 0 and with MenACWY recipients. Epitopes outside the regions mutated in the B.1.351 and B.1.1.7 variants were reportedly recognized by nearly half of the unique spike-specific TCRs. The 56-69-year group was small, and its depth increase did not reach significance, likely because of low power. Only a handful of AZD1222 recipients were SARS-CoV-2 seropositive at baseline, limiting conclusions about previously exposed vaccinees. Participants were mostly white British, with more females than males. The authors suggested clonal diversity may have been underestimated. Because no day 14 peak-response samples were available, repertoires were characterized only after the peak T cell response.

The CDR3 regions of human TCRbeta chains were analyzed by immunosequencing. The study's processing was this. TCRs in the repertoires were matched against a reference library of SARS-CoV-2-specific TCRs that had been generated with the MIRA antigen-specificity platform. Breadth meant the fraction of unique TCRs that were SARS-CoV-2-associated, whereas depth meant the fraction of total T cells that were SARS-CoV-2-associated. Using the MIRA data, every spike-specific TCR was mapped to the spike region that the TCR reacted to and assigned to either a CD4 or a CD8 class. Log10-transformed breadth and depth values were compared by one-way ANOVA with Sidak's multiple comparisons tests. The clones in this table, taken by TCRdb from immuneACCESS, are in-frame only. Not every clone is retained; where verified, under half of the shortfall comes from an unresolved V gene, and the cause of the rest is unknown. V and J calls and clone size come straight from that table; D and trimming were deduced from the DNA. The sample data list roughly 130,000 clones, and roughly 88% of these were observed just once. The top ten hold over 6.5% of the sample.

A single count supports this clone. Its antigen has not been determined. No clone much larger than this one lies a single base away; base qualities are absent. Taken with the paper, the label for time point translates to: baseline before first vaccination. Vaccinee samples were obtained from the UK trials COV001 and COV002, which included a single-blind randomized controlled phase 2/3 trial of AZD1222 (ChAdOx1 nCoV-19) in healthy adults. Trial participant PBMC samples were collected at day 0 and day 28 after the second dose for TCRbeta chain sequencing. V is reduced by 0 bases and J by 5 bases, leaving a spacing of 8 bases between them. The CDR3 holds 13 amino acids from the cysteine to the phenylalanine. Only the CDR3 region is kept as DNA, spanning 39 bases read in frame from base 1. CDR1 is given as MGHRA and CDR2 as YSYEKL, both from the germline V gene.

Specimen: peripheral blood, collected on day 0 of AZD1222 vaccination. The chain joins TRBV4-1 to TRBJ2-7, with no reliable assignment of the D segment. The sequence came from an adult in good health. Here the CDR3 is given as CASSQDGSNEQYF. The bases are TGCGCCAGCAGCCAAGATGGTTCTAACGAGCAGTACTTC.